Listed here are 24 T cell receptor beta chains from one sample, sequenced in a study of blood T cell repertoires in COVID-19. Profiled with immunoSEQ multiplex PCR; TCRdb holds only in-frame clones, not every one. The sample holds a few hundred thousand clones, roughly 80% seen once. Sequenced input: PBMCs or T cells enriched from blood (not recorded which). Receptors originate from a woman aged 50 to 60 who had recovered from COVID-19.

This chain links TRBV5-1 with TRBJ1-6; D gene uncertain. The CDR3 sequence is 16 residues long. V was pared by 5 bases and J by 3 bases, with 15 bases between. In germline, CDR1 is SGHRS, CDR2 YFSETQ. The DNA for the CDR3 is TGCGCCAGCAGTGGAGAAGCGGGCATCTATAATTCACCCCTCCACTTT. Its protein product is CASSGEAGIYNSPLHF.

This rearrangement joins TRBV9 to TRBJ2-2; TRBD2 is a possible D gene (7 bases). CDR1 and CDR2 from the germline V gene are SGDLS and YYNGEE. V lost 4 bases, J lost 4 bases, and 14 bases lay in between. The CDR3 spans 15 residues. The CDR3 nucleotides read TGTGCCAGCAGCCCCACGGCGGGGGCCACCGGGGAGCTGTTTTTT. Protein: CASSPTAGATGELFF.

In DNA, the CDR3 is TGTGCCAGCAGCCAAAGGCGGGCGGGCTATGGCTACACCTTC. Translation: CASSQRRAGYGYTF. The chain joins TRBV14 to TRBJ1-2, with no clear D. V dropped 2 bases and J dropped 4 bases, with 11 bases sitting between them. This CDR3 has 14 amino acids. Germline V gives CDR1 SGHDN, CDR2 FVKESK.

This clone was detected only a few times. The V call is TRBV11-3, the J call TRBJ2-7, with D possibly matching TRBD1 (6 bases). Trimming pared 8 bases from V and 3 bases from J, leaving 20 bases between. This CDR3 is 15 amino acids long. CDR1 is SGHNT, CDR2 YENEEA, per germline. The CDR3 coding sequence is TGTGCCAGCGGATCGCCCGAGGCAGGGGTCTACGAGCAGTACTTC. This translates into CASGSPEAGVYEQYF.

The rearrangement links TRBV19 to TRBJ2-2; 11 nucleotides line up with TRBD2. The CDR3 is made up of 18 amino acids. Germline CDR1 is LNHDA and CDR2 is SQIVND (reference sequence). Trimming cost V 4 bases and J 6 bases; bases outside gene matches: 13. CDR3 protein: CASSTMGLADGDAGELFF. CDR3 sequence (DNA): TGTGCCAGTAGTACAATGGGACTAGCGGATGGAGACGCCGGGGAGCTGTTTTTT.

This clone has a single count. CDR3 in amino acids: CASSGDRGLGGNTIYF. The CDR3 DNA is TGTGCCAGCAGTGGCGACAGGGGGCTCGGCGGAAACACCATATATTTT. The V and J genes are TRBV2 and TRBJ1-3; 10 bases agree with TRBD1. The CDR3 has 16 amino acids. Trimming cost V 4 bases and J 4 bases; bases outside gene matches: 7. CDR1 and CDR2 (germline): SNHLY, FYNNEI.

The chain's CDR3 is CASSLDRAYNSPLHF. CDR3 in DNA: TGTGCCAGCAGCTTAGACAGGGCTTATAATTCACCCCTCCACTTT. The rearrangement joins TRBV7-2 to TRBJ1-6; tentatively, D is TRBD1 (6 bases). The germline V gene has CDR1 SGHTA and CDR2 FQGNSA. Trimming took 1 base from V and 4 from J, leaving 8 bases between them. The CDR3 runs to 15 residues.

The CDR3 bases are TGCGCCAGCAGCCGGGACAGTGTCTACAATGAGCAGTTCTTC. Amino acid sequence: CASSRDSVYNEQFF. The chain links TRBV5-1 to TRBJ2-1; 7 bases line up with TRBD1. With V trimmed by 4 bases and J by 3 bases, 4 bases remained unmatched. This CDR3 contains 14 residues. CDR1 and CDR2 from the germline V gene are SGHRS and YFSETQ.

This chain joins TRBV6-5 and TRBJ1-5, with D possibly being TRBD1 (5 bases). Germline assignment: CDR1 MNHEY and CDR2 SVGAGI. CDR3 size: 15 residues. V was clipped by 10 bases and J by 4 bases, with 20 bases between them. The CDR3, as DNA: TGTGCCACCAGGGAGACCGCAAACACTAATCAGCCCCAGCATTTT. It codes for CATRETANTNQPQHF.

The table lists this clone with a count of one. The chain employs TRBV12-3 or TRBV12-4 and TRBJ2-3, with 7 bases lining up with TRBD1. The CDR3 is 13 amino acids. The ends lost 5 bases at V and 8 bases at J; junction bases unmatched: 7. The CDR3 reads CASSAGGSPTQYF. CDR3 nucleotides: TGTGCCAGCAGTGCAGGGGGTTCCCCTACGCAGTATTTT.

CDR3 protein: CASRPYGTGESPLHF. In nucleotides, the CDR3 is TGTGCCAGTAGGCCCTACGGGACAGGGGAATCACCCCTCCACTTT. The rearrangement uses TRBV19 and TRBJ1-6, with 10 nucleotides matching TRBD1. CDR1 LNHDA and CDR2 SQIVND come from the germline V gene (reference sequence). This CDR3 contains 15 residues. Germline trimming cut 6 bases from V and 10 bases from J; bases unmatched to any gene: 9.

The chain is built from TRBV7-2 and TRBJ1-5; unclear D gene. CDR3 size: 16 residues. Germline CDR1 is SGHTA and CDR2 is FQGNSA. V lost 1 base to trimming and J lost 4 bases, with 14 bases between them. CDR3 residues: CASSLESAGGNQPQHF. Written as DNA, the CDR3 is TGTGCCAGCAGCTTAGAAAGTGCAGGTGGAAATCAGCCCCAGCATTTT.

A remark on this clone: Other DNA sequences in this specimen translate into the identical CDR3. V usage is TRBV10-3 and J usage is TRBJ1-2; D may be TRBD1 (6 bases). The CDR3 consists of 15 residues. V was shortened by 2 bases and J by 8 bases, with 18 bases between the two germline ends. Germline assignment: CDR1 ENHRY and CDR2 SYGVKD. The CDR3 protein is CAISEVAGDVVGYTF. CDR3 nucleotide sequence: TGTGCCATCAGTGAGGTGGCAGGGGATGTCGTGGGCTACACCTTC.

The rearrangement joins TRBV5-6 to TRBJ1-2, with D unclear. Deletions cut 2 bases from V and 9 bases from J, with 14 bases between. The CDR3 contains 13 residues. Germline-derived CDR1 and CDR2 are SGHDT and YYEEEE. The CDR3 here is CASSFSKPVSYTF. The CDR3 nucleotides read TGTGCCAGCAGCTTCTCTAAACCGGTGAGCTACACCTTC. The full variable domain, in which reference TRBV5-6 and TRBJ1-2 provide the parts outside the CDR3, is DAGVTQSPTHLIKTRGQQVTLRCSPKSGHDTVSWYQQALGQGPQFIFQYYEEEERQRGNFPDRFSGHQFPNYSSELNVNALLLGDSALYLCASSFSKPVSYTFGSGTRLTVV.

The chain recombines TRBV19 with TRBJ2-3; 11 nucleotides agree with TRBD2. CDR1 and CDR2 from the germline V gene are LNHDA and SQIVND (reference sequence). CDR3 length equals 19 residues. V shed 5 bases, J shed 7 bases, and the junction held 20 bases outside the gene matches. In DNA, the CDR3 is TGTGCCAGTAGTCCCCACCCCCCCTCAACTAGCGGGGGCCTCAATACGCAGTATTTT. Amino acids: CASSPHPPSTSGGLNTQYF.

The chain combines TRBV19 with TRBJ2-3, with D possibly matching TRBD2 (6 bases). V lost 3 bases to trimming and J lost 2 bases, with 18 bases between them. Germline CDR1 LNHDA, CDR2 SQIVND (reference sequence). This CDR3 spans 17 amino acids. The CDR3 DNA reads TGTGCCAGTAGTATTGGGAGGAAATCACCCTCCACAGATACGCAGTATTTT. Translation gives CASSIGRKSPSTDTQYF.

This sequence joins TRBV6-1 and TRBJ1-1; 9 nucleotides agree with TRBD1. The CDR3 is made up of 18 amino acids. Germline lookup yields CDR1 MNHNS and CDR2 SASEGT. Germline trimming cut 2 bases from V and 7 bases from J; bases unmatched to any gene: 17. CDR3 nucleotides: TGTGCCAGCAGTGAAATCTTACTCGCGACAGGGGGATGGAGTGAAGCTTTCTTT. Translating it yields CASSEILLATGGWSEAFF.

The V and J genes are TRBV6-2 or TRBV6-3 and TRBJ2-7; 15 nucleotides agree with TRBD2. This CDR3 has 18 amino acids. Trimming at V came to 6 bases and at J to 1 base, leaving 10 bases not matched to a gene. Germline CDR1 reads MNHEY; CDR2 reads SVGEGT. For the CDR3, the DNA is TGTGCCAGCAGCCCAGGGGGACTAGCGGGAGGCTATTCCTACGAGCAGTACTTC. This encodes CASSPGGLAGGYSYEQYF.

CDR3 sequence: CASSSSAGPIFNEQFF. CDR3 nucleotides: TGTGCCAGCAGCTCGAGCGCGGGACCGATTTTCAATGAGCAGTTCTTC. This sequence joins TRBV7-9 and TRBJ2-1; maybe TRBD2 (6 bases). V shed 4 bases and J shed 6 bases, with 19 bases lying between them. The CDR3 is 16 amino acids. Germline V CDR1 and CDR2: SEHNR, FQNEAQ (reference sequence).

This chain uses TRBV6-1 with TRBJ1-6, with 7 bases lining up with TRBD1. V dropped 0 bases and J dropped 8; count of bases not matched to a gene: 1. Germline-derived CDR1 and CDR2 are MNHNS and SASEGT. This CDR3 spans 14 amino acids. The CDR3 DNA reads as TGTGCCAGCAGTGAAGCCCAGGGGGATTCACCCCTCCACTTT. Translated: CASSEAQGDSPLHF.

This chain joins TRBV7-9 and TRBJ2-7, with TRBD1 identical over 8 bases. V lost 5 bases to trimming and J lost 2 bases; unmatched junction nucleotides: 8. This CDR3 has 15 amino acids. Germline CDR1 and CDR2: SEHNR and FQNEAQ (reference sequence). CDR3 in DNA: TGTGCCAGCAGCGCACAGGGGGTCCCCCCCTACGAGCAGTACTTC. Encoded protein: CASSAQGVPPYEQYF.

In this sample, this clone turned up a few times. The V and J genes are TRBV14 and TRBJ1-1; tentative D call: TRBD1 (6 bases). The CDR3 sequence is 13 residues long. Trimming left V 5 bases short and J 4 bases short, with 11 bases between. Germline CDR1 reads SGHDN; CDR2 reads FVKESK. CDR3 sequence reads: CASSTAGATEAFF. The CDR3 DNA reads as TGTGCCAGCAGCACCGCGGGGGCCACTGAAGCTTTCTTT.

This chain links TRBV14 with TRBJ2-3, with a weak D call TRBD2 (5 bases). Trimming stripped 4 bases from V and 9 bases from J, with 11 bases between. The CDR3 totals 12 residues. Germline V lookup: CDR1 SGHDN, CDR2 FVKESK. The CDR3 region has the DNA TGTGCCAGCAGCCTGAGCGGAGCCACGCAGTATTTT. It yields the protein CASSLSGATQYF.

The CDR3 coding sequence is TGTGCCAGCAGCCTTAGAGGACAGAGGAGTGAAAAACTGTTTTTT. Translation: CASSLRGQRSEKLFF. The V call is TRBV9, the J call TRBJ1-4, with a possible D match to TRBD1 (6 bases). Germline V lookup: CDR1 SGDLS, CDR2 YYNGEE. Trimming pared 4 bases from V and 7 bases from J, leaving 17 bases between. The CDR3 runs 15 residues.